Included here is one T cell receptor (beta chain) sequence, with context. This entry comes from a study of T cell changes during pregnancy in multiple sclerosis. CDR1 is MNHEY and CDR2 is SMNVEV in the germline V gene (reference sequence). The CDR3 covers 16 residues. The trim removed 6 bases at V and 4 bases at J, leaving 10 bases unmatched. Assay: immunoSEQ multiplex PCR; the TCRdb copy retains only in-frame clones and omits some. Of 75,000 to 95,000 clones detected, roughly 93% appear once; the ten largest clones hold approximately 2.4%. The V and J genes are TRBV27 and TRBJ2-7; the match to TRBD1 covers 12 bases. Sample: peripheral blood, taken in the second trimester of pregnancy. The sequence was obtained from a female donor with multiple sclerosis, enrolled in a pregnancy study. CDR3: CASRLSGTGGWYEQYF. In nucleotides, the CDR3 is TGTGCCAGCAGACTTTCCGGGACAGGGGGCTGGTACGAGCAGTACTTC.